The rows below give T cell receptor beta chains drawn from one sample of a study of shared clonotypes between healthy human individuals. Assay: immunoSEQ multiplex PCR; the TCRdb copy retains only in-frame clones and omits some. The data hold some 500,000 clones, with almost 97% observed a single time. Sequenced: naive CD4+ T cells sorted from blood. The origin of the receptors is a woman in her 30s in good health. The CDR3 runs from the conserved cysteine through the conserved F or W. Each record gives: CDR3 length, V gene, D gene, clone size, J gene, CDR3 DNA, CDR3 protein. A D gene is named only where the DNA matches it firmly. Only part of the rows carry a size: once, few, many, or a class if the clone is expanded.

len: 17
v_gene: TRBV5-4
d_gene: TRBD2
abundance: -
j_gene: TRBJ2-3
CDR3nt: TGTGCCAGCAGCGTAGGGGGGACTAGCGGGAGAACAGATACGCAGTATTTT
CDR3aa: CASSVGGTSGRTDTQYF

len: 15
v_gene: TRBV28
d_gene: -
abundance: -
j_gene: TRBJ1-4
CDR3nt: TGTGCCAGCAGTCCTACAGCACCAACTAATGAAAAACTGTTTTTT
CDR3aa: CASSPTAPTNEKLFF

len: 16
v_gene: TRBV7-9
d_gene: -
abundance: -
j_gene: TRBJ1-5
CDR3nt: TGTGCCAGCAGCTTAGCTTACGCGGGTGGCAATCAGCCCCAGCATTTT
CDR3aa: CASSLAYAGGNQPQHF

len: 12
v_gene: TRBV10-1
d_gene: -
abundance: -
j_gene: TRBJ2-2
CDR3nt: TGCGCCAGCGGTGATCTGGCCGGGGAGCTGTTTTTT
CDR3aa: CASGDLAGELFF

len: 17
v_gene: TRBV4-1
d_gene: -
abundance: once
j_gene: TRBJ1-5
CDR3nt: TGCGCCAGCAGCCAAGCAACCCTTTTGGGGAGTAATCAGCCCCAGCATTTT
CDR3aa: CASSQATLLGSNQPQHF

len: 14
v_gene: TRBV11-2
d_gene: -
abundance: -
j_gene: TRBJ2-1
CDR3nt: TGTGCCAGCAGCGTCGCCGGGATCGGCGATGAGCAGTTCTTC
CDR3aa: CASSVAGIGDEQFF

len: 14
v_gene: TRBV5-1
d_gene: -
abundance: -
j_gene: TRBJ2-2
CDR3nt: TGCGCCAGCAGCATGGACCTGGGCACCGGGGAGCTGTTTTTT
CDR3aa: CASSMDLGTGELFF

len: 18
v_gene: TRBV28
d_gene: -
abundance: -
j_gene: TRBJ1-3
CDR3nt: TGTGCCAGCAACCCCTACGGGTATTGGGGAGACTCTGGAAACACCATATATTTT
CDR3aa: CASNPYGYWGDSGNTIYF

len: 15
v_gene: TRBV5-1
d_gene: TRBD2
abundance: -
j_gene: TRBJ2-5
CDR3nt: TGCGCCAGCAGCTCGGGGGGAGGCCGTCTCGAGACCCAGTACTTC
CDR3aa: CASSSGGGRLETQYF

len: 11
v_gene: TRBV6-5
d_gene: -
abundance: once
j_gene: TRBJ1-2
CDR3nt: TGTGCCAGCTCCCCAGACTATGGCTACACCTTC
CDR3aa: CASSPDYGYTF

len: 13
v_gene: TRBV18
d_gene: TRBD1
abundance: -
j_gene: TRBJ1-2
CDR3nt: TGTGCCAGCTCCAATGGACAGGGAAGTGGCTACACCTTC
CDR3aa: CASSNGQGSGYTF

len: 15
v_gene: TRBV27
d_gene: TRBD2
abundance: -
j_gene: TRBJ2-7
CDR3nt: TGTGCCAGCAGTTTCCGAGGACTAGCGGGAGTCGAGCAGTACTTC
CDR3aa: CASSFRGLAGVEQYF

len: 15
v_gene: TRBV18
d_gene: -
abundance: -
j_gene: TRBJ2-3
CDR3nt: TGTGCCAGCTCACCACCAAAGAAAGCCACAGATACGCAGTATTTT
CDR3aa: CASSPPKKATDTQYF

len: 12
v_gene: TRBV28
d_gene: -
abundance: -
j_gene: TRBJ1-1
CDR3nt: TGTGCCAGCAGTTTAGGGAACACTGAAGCTTTCTTT
CDR3aa: CASSLGNTEAFF

len: 16
v_gene: TRBV19
d_gene: TRBD2
abundance: -
j_gene: TRBJ2-7
CDR3nt: TGTGCCAGTAGTAACCCGGGGACTAGCGGGAGCTACGAGCAGTACTTC
CDR3aa: CASSNPGTSGSYEQYF

len: 12
v_gene: TRBV25-1
d_gene: TRBD1
abundance: -
j_gene: TRBJ2-5
CDR3nt: TGTGCCAGTGCGACAGGGGGCTCGGAGCAGTACTTC
CDR3aa: CASATGGSEQYF

len: 14
v_gene: TRBV6-1
d_gene: -
abundance: -
j_gene: TRBJ2-4
CDR3nt: TGTGCCAGCAGTGAACTCATAGCCAAAAACATTCAGTACTTC
CDR3aa: CASSELIAKNIQYF

len: 15
v_gene: TRBV5-1
d_gene: -
abundance: -
j_gene: TRBJ2-7
CDR3nt: TGCGCCAGCAGCTTGGAAGGGGTATCCTCCTACGAGCAGTACTTC
CDR3aa: CASSLEGVSSYEQYF

len: 15
v_gene: TRBV27
d_gene: TRBD1
abundance: once
j_gene: TRBJ2-1
CDR3nt: TGTGCCAGCAGCCCGACAGGGGGCCCCTACAATGAGCAGTTCTTC
CDR3aa: CASSPTGGPYNEQFF

len: 16
v_gene: TRBV25-1
d_gene: -
abundance: -
j_gene: TRBJ2-2
CDR3nt: TGTGCCAGCAGTGAATCTGGAGACTCGAACACCGGGGAGCTGTTTTTT
CDR3aa: CASSESGDSNTGELFF

len: 14
v_gene: TRBV11-2
d_gene: -
abundance: -
j_gene: TRBJ2-3
CDR3nt: TGTGCCAGCAGCTGGACTGAGGGAACAGATACGCAGTATTTT
CDR3aa: CASSWTEGTDTQYF

len: 15
v_gene: TRBV5-1
d_gene: TRBD2
abundance: -
j_gene: TRBJ2-2
CDR3nt: TGCGCCAGCAGCATACTAGCGGGGAACACCGGGGAGCTGTTTTTT
CDR3aa: CASSILAGNTGELFF

len: 14
v_gene: TRBV11-2
d_gene: -
abundance: -
j_gene: TRBJ1-5
CDR3nt: TGTGCCAGCAGCTTAGACAAGAGCGCTCAGCCCCAGCATTTT
CDR3aa: CASSLDKSAQPQHF

len: 14
v_gene: TRBV30
d_gene: TRBD1
abundance: -
j_gene: TRBJ2-5
CDR3nt: TGTGCCTGGAGCCGCAGGGGGATGGCAGAGACCCAGTACTTC
CDR3aa: CAWSRRGMAETQYF

len: 14
v_gene: TRBV28
d_gene: TRBD1
abundance: -
j_gene: TRBJ2-1
CDR3nt: TGTGCCAGCAGTTTAGGGACAGACTACAATGAGCAGTTCTTC
CDR3aa: CASSLGTDYNEQFF

len: 16
v_gene: TRBV5-1
d_gene: TRBD2
abundance: -
j_gene: TRBJ2-3
CDR3nt: TGCGCCAGCAGCGCCCGGGACTACACTGGGGCGGATACGCAGTATTTT
CDR3aa: CASSARDYTGADTQYF

len: 19
v_gene: TRBV27
d_gene: TRBD2
abundance: -
j_gene: TRBJ2-2
CDR3nt: TGTGCCAGCAGTTTACGACGTAGACTAGCGGGAGGGCTTAGCGGGGAGCTGTTTTTT
CDR3aa: CASSLRRRLAGGLSGELFF

len: 13
v_gene: TRBV2
d_gene: -
abundance: -
j_gene: TRBJ2-5
CDR3nt: TGTGCCAGCAGTGAACTGCGTACAGGCGGGCAGTACTTC
CDR3aa: CASSELRTGGQYF

len: 17
v_gene: TRBV7-9
d_gene: TRBD2
abundance: -
j_gene: TRBJ2-7
CDR3nt: TGTGCCAGCAGTTCATCCTGGACTAGCGGGGTCTCCTACGAGCAGTACTTC
CDR3aa: CASSSSWTSGVSYEQYF

len: 13
v_gene: TRBV5-4
d_gene: -
abundance: -
j_gene: TRBJ2-7
CDR3nt: TGTGCCAGCAGCCATCAACAGGTTGGCGAGCAGTACTTC
CDR3aa: CASSHQQVGEQYF

len: 15
v_gene: TRBV7-2
d_gene: TRBD2
abundance: -
j_gene: TRBJ2-5
CDR3nt: TGTGCCAGCAGCCTCGGGGGACTAGCGCGAGAGACCCAGTACTTC
CDR3aa: CASSLGGLARETQYF

len: 13
v_gene: TRBV5-4
d_gene: -
abundance: -
j_gene: TRBJ1-1
CDR3nt: TGTGCCAGCAGCCTTAGAGGGAACACTGAAGCTTTCTTT
CDR3aa: CASSLRGNTEAFF

len: 11
v_gene: TRBV20-1
d_gene: -
abundance: -
j_gene: TRBJ1-1
CDR3nt: TGCAGTGCAAGACCGGGGGCTGAAGCTTTCTTT
CDR3aa: CSARPGAEAFF

len: 10
v_gene: TRBV6-4
d_gene: -
abundance: -
j_gene: TRBJ1-1
CDR3nt: TGTGCCAGCAGAGGGATTGAAGCTTTCTTT
CDR3aa: CASRGIEAFF

len: 15
v_gene: TRBV7-2
d_gene: TRBD1
abundance: -
j_gene: TRBJ1-2
CDR3nt: TGTGCCAGCAGCTTAGTTTGGGGGACAGACTATGGCTACACCTTC
CDR3aa: CASSLVWGTDYGYTF

len: 13
v_gene: TRBV6-5
d_gene: TRBD1
abundance: -
j_gene: TRBJ2-1
CDR3nt: TGTGCCAGCAGGGGACAGGGAAAAAGTGAGCAGTTCTTC
CDR3aa: CASRGQGKSEQFF

len: 14
v_gene: TRBV4-1
d_gene: TRBD1
abundance: -
j_gene: TRBJ1-2
CDR3nt: TGCGCCAGCAGCCAACTCACAGGGGCGAGGGGCTACACCTTC
CDR3aa: CASSQLTGARGYTF

len: 14
v_gene: TRBV4-2
d_gene: -
abundance: once
j_gene: TRBJ2-7
CDR3nt: TGTGCCAGCAGCTCCCGGGACAACTCCTACGAGCAGTACTTC
CDR3aa: CASSSRDNSYEQYF

len: 14
v_gene: TRBV29-1
d_gene: -
abundance: -
j_gene: TRBJ2-1
CDR3nt: TGCAGCGTATCGCAACGGGGCAGACCCAATGAGCAGTTCTTC
CDR3aa: CSVSQRGRPNEQFF

len: 17
v_gene: TRBV21-1
d_gene: -
abundance: -
j_gene: TRBJ2-3
CDR3nt: TGTGCCAGCCATAAAAATAGCGGGAGGCGTAGGACAGATACGCAGTATTTT
CDR3aa: CASHKNSGRRRTDTQYF

len: 15
v_gene: TRBV7-6
d_gene: -
abundance: -
j_gene: TRBJ1-5
CDR3nt: TGTGCCAGCAGCTTTGAGGGAGGAAGCAATCAGCCCCAGCATTTT
CDR3aa: CASSFEGGSNQPQHF

len: 14
v_gene: TRBV7-3
d_gene: -
abundance: once
j_gene: TRBJ2-1
CDR3nt: TGTGCCAGCACCCAGGGGGGGAGCGGTGGAGAGCAGTTCTTC
CDR3aa: CASTQGGSGGEQFF

len: 17
v_gene: TRBV9
d_gene: -
abundance: -
j_gene: TRBJ2-2
CDR3nt: TGTGCCAGCAGCCCGGGTATGGTACTCTTGAACACCGGGGAGCTGTTTTTT
CDR3aa: CASSPGMVLLNTGELFF

len: 14
v_gene: TRBV27
d_gene: -
abundance: -
j_gene: TRBJ2-7
CDR3nt: TGTGCCAGCAATCCGACAGGACGGACCTACGAGCAGTACTTC
CDR3aa: CASNPTGRTYEQYF

len: 16
v_gene: TRBV6-5
d_gene: TRBD2
abundance: -
j_gene: TRBJ2-7
CDR3nt: TGTGCCAGCAGTTACTCGGCTAGCGGGAGGGACTACGAGCAGTACTTC
CDR3aa: CASSYSASGRDYEQYF

len: 14
v_gene: TRBV4-1
d_gene: -
abundance: -
j_gene: TRBJ1-2
CDR3nt: TGCGCCAGCAGCCAAGAAACGGCGGGCTATGGCTACACCTTC
CDR3aa: CASSQETAGYGYTF

len: 13
v_gene: TRBV2
d_gene: -
abundance: -
j_gene: TRBJ1-2
CDR3nt: TGTGCCAGCAGTGAAGAGGGGGACTATGGCTACACCTTC
CDR3aa: CASSEEGDYGYTF

len: 14
v_gene: TRBV5-1
d_gene: -
abundance: -
j_gene: TRBJ2-2
CDR3nt: TGCGCCAGCACCCCCACGGGACTCCCCGGGGAGCTGTTTTTT
CDR3aa: CASTPTGLPGELFF

len: 14
v_gene: TRBV6-5
d_gene: TRBD1
abundance: -
j_gene: TRBJ1-2
CDR3nt: TGTGCCAGCAGTTACTTAGACAGGGGTGGAGGCTACACCTTC
CDR3aa: CASSYLDRGGGYTF

len: 14
v_gene: TRBV18
d_gene: -
abundance: -
j_gene: TRBJ1-3
CDR3nt: TGTGCCAGCTCACCAGAGGGTTTAGGAAACACCATATATTTT
CDR3aa: CASSPEGLGNTIYF

len: 11
v_gene: TRBV10-3
d_gene: TRBD1
abundance: -
j_gene: TRBJ2-5
CDR3nt: TGTGCCATCAGTGGACAGGGTAGGCAGTACTTC
CDR3aa: CAISGQGRQYF